The 28 T cell receptor beta chains given below trace back to one sample, sequenced in a study of T-cell memory formation after mild COVID-19. TCRdb fed the 5' RACE reads into MiXCR, producing one record per CDR3 protein. The table has 60,000 to 65,000 distinct CDR3 sequences, about a tenth seen once. Source material: PBMCs or a T cell subset sorted from them (not recorded which). These receptors were collected from a man aged 18-30 years who had mild COVID-19 (a few samples of this study predate the infection). Cell type and time point are not known.

The chain carries TRBV6-1 and TRBJ2-7; either TRBD1 or TRBD2 may fit D (5 bases each). This CDR3 is built from 14 residues. Germline CDR1 is MNHNS and CDR2 is SASEGT. V lost 1 base to trimming and J lost 4 bases, with 11 bases between them. The CDR3 DNA reads as TGTGCCAGCAGTGAAGGGGGGACCCGGTACGAGCAGTACGTC. This translates into CASSEGGTRYEQYV.

This clonotype was seen repeatedly, ten times or more. The chain couples TRBV7-3 to TRBJ2-3, with D perhaps TRBD2 (5 bases). Germline CDR1 and CDR2: SGHTA and FQGTGA. V was shortened by 5 bases and J by 4 bases, with 13 bases between the two germline ends. The CDR3 is 14 amino acids. Written as DNA, the CDR3 is TGTGCCAGCAGCCCCTTATCTAGCTCAGATACGCAGTATTTT. Translation: CASSPLSSSDTQYF.

The V call is TRBV4-2, the J call TRBJ2-5; 11 bases fit TRBD2. Germline trimming cut 0 bases from V and 5 bases from J; bases unmatched to any gene: 2. This CDR3 is 15 amino acids long. Germline-derived CDR1 and CDR2 are LGHNA and YNFKEQ. The DNA of the CDR3 is TGTGCCAGCAGCCAAGAGGCTAGCGGGGGGGAGACCCAGTACTTC. Encoded protein: CASSQEASGGETQYF.

V is TRBV7-2 and J is TRBJ2-5; 11 bases are shared with TRBD2. The CDR3 sequence is 18 residues long. Germline CDR1 is SGHTA and CDR2 is FQGNSA. V was clipped by 4 bases and J by 0 bases; unmatched bases: 10. The CDR3 nucleotides are TGTGCCAGCAGCTACCTAGGCCGGACTAGCGGGCACCAAGAGACCCAGTACTTC. It is translated as CASSYLGRTSGHQETQYF.

This clonotype has more than one count but fewer than ten. The V and J genes are TRBV20-1 and TRBJ1-3; TRBD1 matches 10 bases. This CDR3 is built from 15 residues. Germline V lookup: CDR1 DFQATT, CDR2 SNEGSKA (reference sequence). The trim removed 5 bases at V and 2 bases at J, leaving 6 bases unmatched. The CDR3 sequence: CSALTTGGPGNTIYF. In DNA, the CDR3 is TGCAGTGCTCTGACGACAGGGGGCCCTGGAAACACCATATATTTT.

In its sample, this clonotype was seen a few times. The rearrangement links TRBV29-1 to TRBJ1-1; D unclear. V was trimmed by 5 bases and J by 0 bases, leaving 7 bases between them. This CDR3 is built from 12 residues. Germline lookup yields CDR1 SQVTM and CDR2 ANQGSEA. DNA of the CDR3: TGCAGCGTTCTGAGTGTGAACACTGAAGCTTTCTTT. Amino acid sequence: CSVLSVNTEAFF. Drawing the rest from reference TRBV29-1 and TRBJ1-1, the complete variable domain is SAVISQKPSRDICQRGTSLTIQCQVDSQVTMMFWYRQQPGQSLTLIATANQGSEATYESGFVIDKFPISRPNLTFSTLTVSNMSPEDSSIYLCSVLSVNTEAFFGQGTRLTVV.

This sequence joins TRBV12-3 or TRBV12-4 and TRBJ2-1, with TRBD2 matching over 7 bases. The CDR3 consists of 14 residues. Trimming at V came to 5 bases and at J to 8 bases, leaving 9 bases not matched to a gene. CDR3 protein: CASSPTSFNDEQFF. The CDR3 bases are TGTGCCAGCAGTCCGACTAGCTTCAACGATGAGCAGTTCTTC.

The CDR3 region is CASSDIQGYNEQFF. DNA of the CDR3: TGTGCCAGCAGTGATATACAGGGTTACAATGAGCAGTTCTTC. This rearrangement joins TRBV25-1 to TRBJ2-1; maybe TRBD1 (6 bases). Germline V gene data show CDR1 as MGHDK and CDR2 as SYGVNS. Trimming stripped 3 bases from V and 4 bases from J, with 10 bases between. This CDR3 has 14 amino acids.

This clonotype was found a few times. The rearrangement joins TRBV5-1 to TRBJ1-1; D may be TRBD1 (5 bases). Trimming took 6 bases from V and 4 from J, leaving 13 bases between them. From germline, CDR1 is SGHRS and CDR2 YFSETQ. The CDR3 is 13 residues long. Here the CDR3 reads CASKQDSSTEAFF. The CDR3 DNA is TGCGCCAGCAAACAGGACTCCTCCACTGAAGCTTTCTTT.

This clonotype appeared many times. The genes are TRBV6-2 or TRBV6-3 and TRBJ2-7; D is possibly TRBD1 (6 bases). CDR1 and CDR2 from the germline V gene are MNHEY and SVGEGT. The V gene lost 5 bases and the J gene lost 0 bases, with 11 bases spanning the gap. The CDR3 spans 14 residues. CDR3 sequence reads: CASSRQEISYEQYF. CDR3 nucleotides: TGTGCCAGCAGTCGACAGGAGATCTCCTACGAGCAGTACTTC.

V is TRBV5-1 and J is TRBJ1-6; 7 bases align to TRBD1. The CDR3 has 15 residues. Germline values: CDR1 SGHRS, CDR2 YFSETQ. V gave up 4 bases and J gave up 7 bases; unmatched junction bases: 8. This chain's CDR3 is CASSGGTDANSPLHF. In nucleotides, the CDR3 is TGCGCCAGCAGCGGGGGGACAGACGCGAATTCACCCCTCCACTTT.

This clonotype was counted ten times or more. This chain joins TRBV19 and TRBJ2-1, with TRBD2 matching over 10 bases. This CDR3 region has 15 residues. The germline gives CDR1 LNHDA, CDR2 SQIVND (reference sequence). Germline trimming cut 4 bases from V and 3 bases from J; bases unmatched to any gene: 3. The CDR3 here is CASSRSGGVYNEQFF. In DNA, the CDR3 is TGTGCCAGTAGTAGAAGCGGGGGGGTCTACAATGAGCAGTTCTTC. The variable domain in full, with the rest retrieved from reference TRBV19 and TRBJ2-1, is DGGITQSPKYLFRKEGQNVTLSCEQNLNHDAMYWYRQDPGQGLRLIYYSQIVNDFQKGDIAEGYSVSREKKESFPLTVTSAQKNPTAFYLCASSRSGGVYNEQFFGPGTRLTVL.

This clonotype was detected only a few times. V usage is TRBV6-5 and J usage is TRBJ2-3; TRBD2 agrees at 9 bases. Germline CDR1 is MNHEY and CDR2 is SVGAGI. J gave up 5 bases and V 8 bases, and 11 bases lay outside the gene matches. The CDR3 has 15 amino acids. The DNA for the CDR3 is TGTGCCAGCTTAGGGCGGGGGGGCGCCCAAGATACGCAGTATTTT. It specifies CASLGRGGAQDTQYF.

This clonotype was seen a handful of times. The gene calls are TRBV20-1 and TRBJ1-6; D is ambiguous. The CDR3 sequence is 13 residues long. V lost 3 bases to trimming and J lost 10 bases, with 13 bases between them. Looked up from germline, CDR1 is DFQATT and CDR2 is SNEGSKA (reference sequence). CDR3 DNA: TGCAGTGCTAGTAACCAGGCGGGATCACCCCTCCACTTT. Its protein is CSASNQAGSPLHF.

The rearrangement joins TRBV11-2 to TRBJ1-5, with 7 nucleotides matching TRBD1. With V trimmed by 6 bases and J by 5 bases, 1 base remained unmatched. CDR3 size: 12 residues. The V gene's germline CDR1 is SGHAT and CDR2 FQNNGV. The CDR3 reads CASRTGDQPQHF. The CDR3 DNA follows: TGTGCCAGCAGAACAGGGGATCAGCCCCAGCATTTT.

In its sample, this clonotype was seen a few times. The chain couples TRBV18 to TRBJ2-7, with 9 positions matching TRBD1. Germline V CDR1 and CDR2: KGHSH, LQKENI. With 6 bases clipped from V and 2 bases from J, the junction kept 5 bases outside the gene matches. The CDR3 contains 14 residues. The CDR3 coding sequence is TGTGCCAGCTCCCCCGGACAGGGGCCCTACGAGCAGTACTTC. Amino acids: CASSPGQGPYEQYF.

This clonotype was recorded at least ten times. This chain connects TRBV7-2 to TRBJ2-7; perhaps TRBD1 as D (6 bases). This CDR3 comprises 14 residues. CDR1 SGHTA and CDR2 FQGNSA come from the germline V gene. V shed 2 bases and J shed 3 bases, with 11 bases lying between them. The CDR3 bases are TGTGCCAGCAGCTTATCCAGGGGCAACTACGAGCAGTACTTC. Its protein is CASSLSRGNYEQYF.

CDR3 amino acids: CASSPLWGSYNEQFF. The DNA of the CDR3 is TGTGCCAGCAGTCCGCTCTGGGGGTCCTACAATGAGCAGTTCTTC. The rearrangement links TRBV6-1 to TRBJ2-1; the D gene could be TRBD1 or TRBD2 (5 bases each). Germline V gene data show CDR1 as MNHNS and CDR2 as SASEGT. CDR3 size: 15 residues. Trimming took 5 bases from V and 1 from J, leaving 12 bases between them.

This clonotype was counted a few times. This chain links TRBV7-2 with TRBJ1-2; no clear D gene. Trimming left V 8 bases short and J 5 bases short, with 15 bases between. The CDR3 extends over 13 amino acids. Germline lookup yields CDR1 SGHTA and CDR2 FQGNSA. The DNA of the CDR3 is TGTGCCAGCGCCCCAAGGGTCGGATATGGCTACACCTTC. It codes for CASAPRVGYGYTF.

The J gene is TRBJ1-6, the V gene TRBV20-1; tentatively, D is TRBD1 (5 bases). V was trimmed by 4 bases and J by 8 bases, leaving 21 bases between them. Germline V gene sequence: CDR1 DFQATT, CDR2 SNEGSKA (reference sequence). This CDR3 has 16 residues. The CDR3 loop reads CSATSPTGVGDSPLHF. CDR3 bases: TGCAGTGCTACCTCTCCGACCGGGGTGGGGGATTCACCCCTCCACTTT.

This clonotype was detected a few times. The chain employs TRBV4-2 and TRBJ1-4; tentative D call: TRBD1 (5 bases). The V and J ends lost 4 bases and 8 bases respectively, with 17 bases between them. The CDR3 is 15 residues long. Germline assignment: CDR1 LGHNA and CDR2 YNFKEQ. CDR3 coding DNA: TGTGCCAGCAGCCCGAGACAGTCTGCTAGAGAAAAACTGTTTTTT. Its translation: CASSPRQSAREKLFF.

This chain uses TRBV11-2 with TRBJ2-5, with D tentatively TRBD1 or TRBD2 (5 bases each). The V gene lost 4 bases and the J gene lost 7 bases, with 19 bases spanning the gap. Looked up from germline, CDR1 is SGHAT and CDR2 is FQNNGV. CDR3 size: 15 residues. The chain's CDR3 is CASSYYALTGGTQYF. The CDR3 DNA sequence: TGTGCCAGCAGCTATTATGCGCTGACTGGGGGGACCCAGTACTTC.

In this sample, this clonotype turned up many times. The rearrangement uses TRBV5-1 and TRBJ1-5, with unresolved D. The V gene lost 3 bases and the J gene lost 7 bases, with 17 bases spanning the gap. CDR1 and CDR2 from the germline V gene are SGHRS and YFSETQ. The CDR3 loop spans 15 amino acids. CDR3 DNA: TGCGCCAGCAGCTCCCCCCGGCAGGACGAACAGCCCCAGCATTTT. Its protein is CASSSPRQDEQPQHF.

There are many counts of this clonotype. This chain connects TRBV6-4 to TRBJ2-3, with D unclear. CDR1 and CDR2 (germline): MRHNA, SNTAGT. With 2 bases removed from V and 3 bases from J, the gap between germline ends came to 6 bases. This CDR3 is built from 13 residues. CDR3 sequence: CASSDTETDTQYF. As DNA, the CDR3 is TGTGCCAGCAGTGACACAGAAACAGATACGCAGTATTTT.

This clonotype was counted only a few times. The chain recombines TRBV3-1 with TRBJ2-1; D assignment may be TRBD1 or TRBD2 (5 bases each). The CDR3 is 15 residues long. Per the germline V gene, CDR1 is LGHDT and CDR2 is YNNKEL (reference sequence). V lost 4 bases to trimming and J lost 0 bases, with 10 bases between them. CDR3 sequence reads: CASSRDQSSYNEQFF. The CDR3 coding sequence is TGTGCCAGCAGCCGGGACCAGAGCTCCTACAATGAGCAGTTCTTC.

Many counts were recorded for this clonotype. CDR3 nucleotides: TGCGCCAGCAGCTTCGATGCGGGGGGGAACACCGGGGAGCTGTTTTTT. It yields the protein CASSFDAGGNTGELFF. V gene TRBV5-1 combines with J gene TRBJ2-2, with 8 bases lining up with TRBD2. Germline CDR1 and CDR2: SGHRS and YFSETQ. V lost 2 bases, J lost 1 base, and 4 bases stayed unmatched. There are 16 residues in the CDR3. Looking up the rest from reference TRBV5-1 and TRBJ2-2 gives the full variable domain: KAGVTQTPRYLIKTRGQQVTLSCSPISGHRSVSWYQQTPGQGLQFLFEYFSETQRNKGNFPGRFSGRQFSNSRSEMNVSTLELGDSALYLCASSFDAGGNTGELFFGEGSRLTVL.

This clonotype was observed a handful of times. The V and J genes are TRBV7-2 and TRBJ2-5; TRBD1 aligns across 7 bases. The CDR3 sequence is 13 residues long. Germline V gene data show CDR1 as SGHTA and CDR2 as FQGNSA. With 3 bases clipped from V and 8 bases from J, the junction kept 6 bases outside the gene matches. In DNA form, the CDR3 reads TGTGCCAGCAGCTTCGGGACAGCGGATACCCAGTACTTC. The encoded protein is CASSFGTADTQYF. Full variable domain (outside the CDR3, taken from reference TRBV7-2 and TRBJ2-5): GAGVSQSPSNKVTEKGKDVELRCDPISGHTALYWYRQSLGQGLEFLIYFQGNSAPDKSGLPSDRFSAERTGGSVSTLTIQRTQQEDSAVYLCASSFGTADTQYFGPGTRLLVL.

This clonotype was recorded at least ten times. The chain joins TRBV4-2 to TRBJ2-2, with D possibly being TRBD2 (7 bases). The CDR3 has 16 residues. Germline loops: CDR1 LGHNA, CDR2 YNFKEQ. V was pared by 4 bases and J by 4 bases, with 16 bases between. In DNA, the CDR3 is TGTGCCAGCAGCCCTAAGGGGGGGGCCCTCACCGGGGAGCTGTTTTTT. Its protein is CASSPKGGALTGELFF.